One sample yielded the 12 T cell receptor beta chains listed below, sequenced in a study of spatial heterogeneity in lung cancer. Whole-study findings and limits: Tumors with more nonsynonymous mutations had more expanded intratumoral alpha and beta TCRs.

Described time point: sample taken at primary tumor resection. TCRdb reprocessed the 5' RACE reads with MiXCR, giving one entry per CDR3 protein. The sample has 8,000 to 9,500 distinct CDR3 sequences; 2.9% are singletons. Which antigens these TCRs recognize remains unknown. The sample here was lung tumor tissue, taken at surgery. These receptors were taken from a male donor with early-stage non-small cell lung cancer.

This clonotype came up many times. This chain joins TRBV5-1 and TRBJ2-5, with 8 bases identical to TRBD1. The trim removed 4 bases at V and 1 base at J, leaving 6 bases unmatched. From germline, CDR1 is SGHRS and CDR2 YFSETQ. This CDR3 is built from 15 residues. The CDR3 protein is CASSAGQGSQETQYF. For the CDR3, the DNA is TGCGCCAGCAGCGCCGGACAGGGTTCCCAAGAGACCCAGTACTTC.

This clonotype counts as medium-sized. The V call is TRBV29-1, the J call TRBJ2-7; 11 nucleotides match TRBD1. CDR1 SQVTM and CDR2 ANQGSEA come from the germline V gene. The V and J ends lost 5 bases and 4 bases, in that order; junction bases with no gene match: 4. This CDR3 region has 13 residues. Here the CDR3 reads CSVSGQGGYEQYF. The DNA for the CDR3 is TGCAGCGTTTCGGGACAGGGGGGTTACGAGCAGTACTTC.

Judged by abundance, this clonotype is medium-sized (0.01 to 0.1%). CDR3 sequence (DNA): TGTGCCAGTAGTATCTCGTGGGAGAATATGGGCTACACCTTC. Translated, it gives CASSISWENMGYTF. The rearrangement uses TRBV19 and TRBJ1-2; D gene unclear. The V end lost 3 bases, the J end lost 8 bases, and 16 bases lay between the germline ends. This CDR3 is 14 amino acids long. Germline-derived CDR1 and CDR2 are LNHDA and SQIVND (reference sequence).

This clonotype was recorded at least ten times. The chain couples TRBV7-2 to TRBJ1-2; tentatively, D is TRBD1 (6 bases). V shed 1 base and J shed 2 bases, with 11 bases lying between them. The CDR3 spans 15 residues. Germline V gene data show CDR1 as SGHTA and CDR2 as FQGNSA. CDR3 region: CASSLERGNNYGYTF. In nucleotides, the CDR3 is TGTGCCAGCAGCTTAGAAAGGGGGAACAACTATGGCTACACCTTC.

Ten or more counts support this clonotype. The V gene is TRBV6-6, the J gene TRBJ1-5; unclear D gene. CDR1 is MNHNY and CDR2 is SVGAGI in the germline V gene (reference sequence). The CDR3 totals 16 residues. Trimming removed 4 bases at V and 0 bases at J, with 13 bases between. CDR3: CASSSGPAGSNQPQHF. In nucleotides, the CDR3 is TGTGCCAGCAGTTCGGGTCCTGCGGGTAGCAATCAGCCCCAGCATTTT.

This clonotype has ten or more counts. The V and J genes are TRBV19 and TRBJ1-5; 8 bases match TRBD1. Germline V gives CDR1 LNHDA, CDR2 SQIVND (reference sequence). With 9 bases clipped from V and 7 bases from J, the junction kept 5 bases outside the gene matches. This CDR3 region has 12 residues. CDR3 DNA: TGTGCCAGCAACAGGGGGATGCAGCCCCAGCATTTT. Amino acids: CASNRGMQPQHF.

This clonotype was seen many times. The chain carries TRBV29-1 and TRBJ2-7; 7 positions agree with TRBD1. Germline loops: CDR1 SQVTM, CDR2 ANQGSEA. This CDR3 region has 12 residues. Losses at the gene ends were 4 bases for V and 2 bases for J; bases not matched to a gene: 2. CDR3 loop: CSVAGQTYEQYF. The CDR3 bases are TGCAGCGTTGCGGGACAGACCTACGAGCAGTACTTC.

This clonotype was found many times. The CDR3 sequence is CASWQAGSSYEQYF. CDR3 in DNA: TGTGCCAGCTGGCAAGCGGGGTCGTCCTACGAGCAGTACTTC. V and J are TRBV2 and TRBJ2-7, with 7 bases that match TRBD2. Germline V gene data show CDR1 as SNHLY and CDR2 as FYNNEI. The CDR3 runs 14 residues. V shed 8 bases and J 1 base; nucleotides not matched to a gene: 8.

CDR3 residues: CASSIDRTSGSFQYF. The CDR3 nucleotides are TGTGCCAGTAGTATAGATCGGACTAGCGGGAGTTTTCAGTATTTT. The chain couples TRBV19 to TRBJ2-3; 13 bases are shared with TRBD2. Germline assignment: CDR1 LNHDA and CDR2 SQIVND (reference sequence). V lost 0 bases, J lost 12 bases, and 6 bases stayed unmatched. This CDR3 comprises 15 residues.

By share, this clonotype ranks as medium-sized. CDR3 bases: TGTGCCAGCAGCCCACTGTTGGTAGGGGAAGATACGCAGTATTTT. It is translated as CASSPLLVGEDTQYF. The chain recombines TRBV7-2 with TRBJ2-3; D might be TRBD1 (5 bases). Trimming left V 5 bases short and J 5 bases short, with 17 bases between. There are 15 residues in the CDR3. Germline V gene sequence: CDR1 SGHTA, CDR2 FQGNSA.

This clonotype was seen ten or more times. This chain links TRBV6-4 with TRBJ2-3; tentatively, D is TRBD1 or TRBD2 (5 bases each). Trimming pared 5 bases from V and 3 bases from J, leaving 9 bases between. Germline CDR1 reads MRHNA; CDR2 reads SNTAGT. The CDR3 spans 13 residues. DNA of the CDR3: TGTGCCAGCAGTATCGGGGCGACAGATACGCAGTATTTT. Its protein product is CASSIGATDTQYF.

This clonotype was counted a few times. This chain uses TRBV28 with TRBJ2-5; no clear D gene. CDR1 is MDHEN, CDR2 SYDVKM, per germline. V lost 6 bases, J lost 1 base, and 9 bases lay in between. This CDR3 has 13 residues. As DNA, the CDR3 is TGTGCCAGCAGACCTCCTGCCCAAGAGACCCAGTACTTC. Translated: CASRPPAQETQYF.